This is a list of T cell receptor beta chains from one sample in a study of OX40 agonist ivuxolimab in advanced cancers. Clones were sequenced by immunoSEQ multiplex PCR, and TCRdb holds only the in-frame ones, with some missing. The table lists under 35,000 clones, about 81% of them singletons. This specimen consisted of CD4+ or CD8+ T cells sorted from blood, obtained in a trial of the OX40 agonist ivuxolimab. These receptor sequences come from an adult with an advanced solid tumor such as melanoma, head and neck, liver or kidney cancer. CDR3s include the opening cysteine and the closing phenylalanine or tryptophan. A D gene is named only where the DNA matches it firmly. Expanded clones are given a class, and other clones once, few, many or no size at all.

abundance	v_gene	d_gene	j_gene	CDR3nt	CDR3aa
.	TRBV5-1	TRBD1	TRBJ1-1	TGCGCCAGCAGCTTCGGACAGGGGAACACTGAAGCTTTCTTT	CASSFGQGNTEAFF
many	TRBV9	TRBD1	TRBJ2-2	TGTGCCAGCAGCCTGACAGGGACCGGGGAGCTGTTTTTT	CASSLTGTGELFF
.	TRBV4-3	.	TRBJ2-1	TGCGCCAGCAGCCAAGCCGACAGGAACAATGAGCAGTTCTTC	CASSQADRNNEQFF
.	TRBV5-1	.	TRBJ2-5	TGCGCCAGCAGGCTGGAGGCCCAAGAGACCCAGTACTTC	CASRLEAQETQYF
few	TRBV5-6	.	TRBJ1-2	TGTGCCAGCAGCGCCGGGACGGCTGGCTACACCTTC	CASSAGTAGYTF
.	TRBV9	TRBD2	TRBJ2-7	TGTGCCAGCAGCCCACGACTAGCGGGGGAGCAGTACTTC	CASSPRLAGEQYF
.	TRBV28	TRBD1	TRBJ2-7	TGTGCCAGCAGTCCTACGACAGGGGGATTCTACGAGCAGTACTTC	CASSPTTGGFYEQYF
.	TRBV6-1	.	TRBJ2-3	TGTGCCAGCAATCCCTCGGGCTCCCCAGATACGCAGTATTTT	CASNPSGSPDTQYF
.	TRBV7-8	TRBD2	TRBJ2-5	TGTGCCAGCAGCAGCTCCGGGACTAGCCCCGAGACCCAGTACTTC	CASSSSGTSPETQYF
.	TRBV7-8	.	TRBJ2-5	TGTGCCAGCAGCTTAGGGCGTAGAATGGAGACCCAGTACTTC	CASSLGRRMETQYF
.	TRBV10-3	TRBD1	TRBJ2-7	TGTGCCATCAGTGATGTTGCAGGGGGCGAGGACGAGCAGTACTTC	CAISDVAGGEDEQYF
.	TRBV9	TRBD1	TRBJ2-7	TGTGCCAGCAGCGTAGAAGGGACAGGGGGGGACGAGCAGTACTTC	CASSVEGTGGDEQYF
few	TRBV4-3	.	TRBJ1-1	TGCGCCAGCAGCCCGTTCGGTACCACTGAAGCTTTCTTT	CASSPFGTTEAFF
.	TRBV27	.	TRBJ2-2	TGTGCCAGCAGTTTTGGTATAGGGGGTCCCGGGGAGCTGTTTTTT	CASSFGIGGPGELFF
.	TRBV6-5	TRBD1	TRBJ2-1	TGTGCCAGCAGTTTGGGACAGGGGAGTGAGCAGTTCTTC	CASSLGQGSEQFF
.	TRBV28	.	TRBJ1-5	TGTGCCAGATTAGCGTGGCGGGTAGAGGAACAGCCCCAGCATTTT	CARLAWRVEEQPQHF
.	TRBV28	.	TRBJ2-7	TGTGCCAGCAGCCGAACCTACGAGCAGTACTTC	CASSRTYEQYF
.	TRBV6-5	.	TRBJ1-5	TGTGCCAGCAGTGATGGGTCGGGCAATCAGCCCCAGCATTTT	CASSDGSGNQPQHF
.	TRBV28	.	TRBJ2-1	TGTGCCAGCAGTTTGACTAGGTTCTACAATGAGCAGTTCTTC	CASSLTRFYNEQFF